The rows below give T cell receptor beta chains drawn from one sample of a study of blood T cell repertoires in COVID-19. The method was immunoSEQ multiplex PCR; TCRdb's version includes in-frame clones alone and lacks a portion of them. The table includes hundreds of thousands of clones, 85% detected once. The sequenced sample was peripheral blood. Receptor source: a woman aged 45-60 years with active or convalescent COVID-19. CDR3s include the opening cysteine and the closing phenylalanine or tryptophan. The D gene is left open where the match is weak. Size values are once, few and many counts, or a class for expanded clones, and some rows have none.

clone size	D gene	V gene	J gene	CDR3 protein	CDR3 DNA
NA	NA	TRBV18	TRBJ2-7	CASSPPLAEAYEQYF	TGTGCCAGCTCACCACCCTTAGCGGAGGCCTACGAGCAGTACTTC
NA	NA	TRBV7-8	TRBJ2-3	CASSLLGAGSTDTQYF	TGTGCCAGCAGCTTACTAGGGGCAGGGAGCACAGATACGCAGTATTTT
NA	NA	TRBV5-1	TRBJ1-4	CASRLGAHEKLFF	TGCGCCAGCAGGTTGGGGGCTCATGAAAAACTGTTTTTT
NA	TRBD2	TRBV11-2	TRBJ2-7	CASSLGGVSGTTYEQYF	TGTGCCAGCAGCTTAGGTGGAGTTAGCGGGACCACCTACGAGCAGTACTTC
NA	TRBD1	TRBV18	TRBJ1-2	CASSPRQGVDYGYTF	TGTGCCAGCTCACCTAGGCAGGGGGTGGACTATGGCTACACCTTC
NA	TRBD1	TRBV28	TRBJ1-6	CASSLWGTGNSPLHF	TGTGCCAGCAGTTTATGGGGGACAGGTAATTCACCCCTCCACTTT
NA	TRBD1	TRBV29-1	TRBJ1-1	CSVPPGTGGLNTEAFF	TGCAGCGTCCCCCCCGGGACAGGGGGCTTGAACACTGAAGCTTTCTTT
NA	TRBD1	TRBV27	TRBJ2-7	CASSFPGQGFYEQYF	TGTGCCAGCAGTTTTCCGGGACAGGGTTTTTACGAGCAGTACTTC
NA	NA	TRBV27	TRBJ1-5	CASSFRGKQPQHF	TGTGCCAGCAGTTTTCGGGGGAAACAGCCCCAGCATTTT
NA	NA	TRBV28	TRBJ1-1	CASSSPQNTEAFF	TGTGCCAGCAGTTCCCCACAGAACACTGAAGCTTTCTTT
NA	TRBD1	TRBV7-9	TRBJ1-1	CASSSWKGARTEAFF	TGTGCCAGCAGCTCATGGAAGGGGGCGAGGACTGAAGCTTTCTTT
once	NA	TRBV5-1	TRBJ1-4	CASSASGTLNEKLFF	TGCGCCAGCAGCGCATCCGGGACACTGAATGAAAAACTGTTTTTT
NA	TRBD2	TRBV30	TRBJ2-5	CSLAGGGPKETQYF	TGCAGTTTAGCGGGAGGAGGCCCCAAAGAGACCCAGTACTTC
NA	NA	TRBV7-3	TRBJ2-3	CASRSILTRDTQYF	TGTGCCAGCAGATCTATTCTAACGCGAGATACGCAGTATTTT
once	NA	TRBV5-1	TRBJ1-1	CASRWGAMNTEAFF	TGCGCCAGCAGATGGGGCGCCATGAACACTGAAGCTTTCTTT
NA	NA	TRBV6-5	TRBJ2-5	CASSILLGPQETQYF	TGTGCCAGCAGCATCCTACTGGGGCCACAAGAGACCCAGTACTTC
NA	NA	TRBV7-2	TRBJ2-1	CASSYDSSYNEQFF	TGTGCCAGCAGCTATGACAGCTCCTACAATGAGCAGTTCTTC
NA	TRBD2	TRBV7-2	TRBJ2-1	CASSVTSGRAFSNEQFF	TGTGCCAGCAGCGTGACTAGCGGGAGGGCCTTTAGCAATGAGCAGTTCTTC
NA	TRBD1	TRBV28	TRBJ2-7	CASSKPGQTYEQYF	TGTGCCAGCAGTAAGCCGGGACAGACATACGAGCAGTACTTC
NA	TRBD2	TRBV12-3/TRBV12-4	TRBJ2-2	CASSRGGGELFF	TGTGCCAGCAGTCGGGGGGGCGGGGAGCTGTTTTTT
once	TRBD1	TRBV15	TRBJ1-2	CATSRGTGSNYGYTF	TGTGCCACCAGCAGAGGGACAGGCTCTAACTATGGCTACACCTTC
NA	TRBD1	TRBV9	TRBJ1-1	CASSKTGGTEAFF	TGTGCCAGCAGCAAGACAGGGGGCACTGAAGCTTTCTTT
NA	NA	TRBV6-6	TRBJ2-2	CASSYGLVDTGELFF	TGTGCCAGCAGTTATGGTCTAGTTGACACCGGGGAGCTGTTTTTT
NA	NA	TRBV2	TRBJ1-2	CASSLTGVSYGYTF	TGTGCCAGCAGTCTTACCGGGGTTAGCTATGGCTACACCTTC
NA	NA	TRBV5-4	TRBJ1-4	CASSVGTHGNEKLFF	TGTGCCAGCAGCGTCGGGACTCACGGGAATGAAAAACTGTTTTTT
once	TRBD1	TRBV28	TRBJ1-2	CASSLWTGVYGYTF	TGTGCCAGCAGTTTATGGACAGGGGTCTATGGCTACACCTTC
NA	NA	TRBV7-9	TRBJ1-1	CASSLSGNNAEAFF	TGTGCCAGCAGCTTATCAGGGAATAACGCTGAAGCTTTCTTT
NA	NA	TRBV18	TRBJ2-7	CASSPLIRGSSYEQYF	TGTGCCAGCTCACCACTGATCCGGGGGAGCTCCTACGAGCAGTACTTC
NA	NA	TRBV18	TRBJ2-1	CASSSVTGPQFF	TGTGCCAGCTCATCAGTTACTGGGCCGCAGTTCTTC
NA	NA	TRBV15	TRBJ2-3	CATSERSTDTQYF	TGTGCCACCAGCGAGCGGAGCACAGATACGCAGTATTTT
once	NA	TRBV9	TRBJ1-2	CASSPGGGIRGYTF	TGTGCCAGCAGCCCAGGAGGTGGAATCCGGGGCTACACCTTC
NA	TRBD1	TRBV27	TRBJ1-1	CASSGDRGRVTEAFF	TGTGCCAGCAGTGGGGACAGGGGGCGGGTTACTGAAGCTTTCTTT
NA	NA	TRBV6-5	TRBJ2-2	CASSYSPGRAGELFF	TGTGCCAGCAGTTACTCGCCGGGAAGGGCCGGGGAGCTGTTTTTT
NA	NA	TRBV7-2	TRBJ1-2	CASSRGTYGYTF	TGTGCCAGCAGCAGGGGAACCTATGGCTACACCTTC
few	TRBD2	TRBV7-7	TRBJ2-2	CASTPRPPLAGVPGELFF	TGTGCCAGCACCCCGCGACCGCCCCTAGCGGGAGTACCCGGGGAGCTGTTTTTT
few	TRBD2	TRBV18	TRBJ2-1	CASSLVLTSGDYNEQFF	TGTGCCAGCTCACTGGTCTTGACTAGCGGGGACTACAATGAGCAGTTCTTC
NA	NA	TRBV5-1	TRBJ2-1	CASSLDRVDNEQFF	TGCGCCAGCAGCTTGGACAGGGTGGACAATGAGCAGTTCTTC
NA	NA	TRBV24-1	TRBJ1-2	CAPHSLFGYTF	TGTGCCCCCCACTCTCTGTTTGGCTACACCTTC
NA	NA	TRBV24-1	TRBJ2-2	CATSDPTSLSGELFF	TGTGCCACCAGTGATCCTACTTCCCTGTCCGGGGAGCTGTTTTTT
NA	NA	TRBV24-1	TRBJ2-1	CATSEFSAAYNEQFF	TGTGCCACCAGTGAGTTTAGCGCAGCCTACAATGAGCAGTTCTTC
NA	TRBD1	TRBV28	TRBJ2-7	CASRGQGDSYEQYF	TGTGCCAGCCGTGGACAGGGCGACTCCTACGAGCAGTACTTC
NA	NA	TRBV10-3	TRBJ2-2	CAISAVGLGTGELFF	TGTGCCATCAGTGCGGTGGGGCTTGGCACCGGGGAGCTGTTTTTT
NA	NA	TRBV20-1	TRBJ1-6	CSAKGGSPLHF	TGCAGTGCGAAGGGAGGTTCACCCCTCCACTTT
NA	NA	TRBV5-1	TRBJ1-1	CASGQGGTMNTEAFF	TGCGCCAGCGGTCAAGGGGGTACGATGAACACTGAAGCTTTCTTT
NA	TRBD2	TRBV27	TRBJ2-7	CASSLTTSGDYEQYF	TGTGCCAGCAGTTTAACGACTAGCGGGGACTACGAGCAGTACTTC
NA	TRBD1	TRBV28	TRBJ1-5	CASSPQGGNQPQHF	TGTGCCAGCAGTCCTCAGGGGGGCAATCAGCCCCAGCATTTT
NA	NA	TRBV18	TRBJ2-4	CASSQGTLNIQYF	TGTGCCAGCTCACAAGGGACACTAAACATTCAGTACTTC
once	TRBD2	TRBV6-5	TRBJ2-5	CASSRAGGETQYF	TGTGCCAGCAGCCGAGCGGGAGGAGAGACCCAGTACTTC
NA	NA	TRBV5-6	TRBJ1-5	CASSQGPGQPQHF	TGTGCCAGCAGCCAGGGGCCCGGCCAGCCCCAGCATTTT
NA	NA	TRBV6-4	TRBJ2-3	CASSPDRSTDTQYF	TGTGCCAGCAGTCCTGACAGGTCGACAGATACGCAGTATTTT
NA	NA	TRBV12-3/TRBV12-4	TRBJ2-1	CASSPQGSNEQFF	TGTGCCAGCAGCCCACAGGGAAGTAATGAGCAGTTCTTC
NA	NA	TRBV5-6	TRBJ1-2	CASSFRWAGYTF	TGTGCCAGCAGCTTCCGTTGGGCTGGCTACACCTTC